This passage covers 20 T cell receptor gamma chains from one sample sequenced in a study of Vδ1+ human thymocytes. RNA was extracted from the cells and then reverse transcribed. CDR3 amplicons came from multiplex PCR with pooled V-gene forward and constant-region reverse primers. TCRdb redid the clone calls on the multiplex PCR reads with CATT. The profile shows tens of thousands of gamma-chain clones, around 20% of them singletons. Antigens of these TCRs are unknown. Study conclusions and caveats: Thymic TRG and TRD repertoires appeared highly polyclonal.

The sample consisted of Vdelta1+ gamma-delta thymocytes from the thymus. Subset meaning: FACS-sorted CD3+ TCRalphabeta- TCRVdelta1+ TCRVdelta2- thymocytes. The receptor set was obtained from a girl less than two years old who had congenital heart surgery.

V usage is TRGV2 and J usage is TRGJP1. CDR3 size: 13 residues. Germline V gene sequence: CDR1 EGSNGY, CDR2 YDSYNSKV. Germline trimming cut 8 bases from V and 7 bases from J; bases unmatched to any gene: 10. This chain's CDR3 is CATFLYNGWFKIF. The CDR3 coding sequence is TGTGCCACCTTCTTGTACAATGGTTGGTTCAAGATATTT.

This clone was counted a few times. This sequence joins TRGV3 and TRGJ1 or TRGJ2. CDR3 size: 13 residues. The germline gives CDR1 VTNTFY, CDR2 YDVSTARD (reference sequence). V was pared by 4 bases and J by 4 bases, with 7 bases of the junction left unmatched. In DNA form, the CDR3 reads TGTGCCACCTGGGATAACGGATATTATAAGAAACTCTTT. It encodes CATWDNGYYKKLF.

The chain is built from TRGV2 and TRGJ1 or TRGJ2. The ends lost 1 base at V and 10 bases at J; junction bases unmatched: 13. The CDR3 length is 14 residues. Germline V gene lookup returns CDR1 EGSNGY and CDR2 YDSYNSKV. This chain's CDR3 is CATWDGRGERKKLF. In DNA, the CDR3 is TGTGCCACCTGGGACGGCCGAGGGGAGAGGAAGAAACTCTTT.

This clone has just a few counts. The chain combines TRGV8 with TRGJ1 or TRGJ2. There are 14 residues in the CDR3. Germline CDR1 reads VENAVY; CDR2 reads YDSYNSRV. Trimming removed 3 bases from V and 9 bases from J; junction bases left unmatched: 14. The CDR3 region has the DNA TGTGCCACCTGGGATTCTCCAACCCGGACTAAGAAACTCTTT. Protein: CATWDSPTRTKKLF.

This sequence joins TRGV2 and TRGJP2. There are 15 residues in the CDR3. V trimming: 3 bases; J trimming: 0 bases; junction bases outside the gene matches: 4. Germline values: CDR1 EGSNGY, CDR2 YDSYNSKV. CDR3 sequence (DNA): TGTGCCACCTGGGACCCCGATAGTAGTGATTGGATCAAGACGTTT. Its protein product is CATWDPDSSDWIKTF.

For this clone: A read error may be the cause here, since a much bigger clone is one base away. The same CDR3 can be traced to other DNA sequences in this sample. The V and J genes are TRGV9 and TRGJ1 or TRGJ2. CDR3 length: 13 residues. Losses at the gene ends were 0 bases for V and 7 bases for J; bases not matched to a gene: 6. In germline, CDR1 is GITISATS, CDR2 ISYDGTV (reference sequence). In DNA form, the CDR3 reads TGTGCCTTGTGGGAGGTGCACTACTATAAGAAACTCTTT. It encodes CALWEVHYYKKLF.

The rearrangement links TRGV9 to TRGJP1. The J segment lost 6 bases and the V segment lost 6 bases, leaving 7 bases of the junction unmatched. The CDR3 extends over 13 amino acids. CDR1 is GITISATS and CDR2 is ISYDGTV in the germline V gene (reference sequence). DNA for the CDR3: TGTGCCTTGTGGATGAGGGCTGGTTGGTTCAAGATATTT. Its protein product is CALWMRAGWFKIF.

This clone occurred a few times. A much larger clone differs by one base, so this may be a read error. Other DNA variants within this sample encode the same CDR3. The chain carries TRGV2 and TRGJ1 or TRGJ2. Per germline, CDR1 EGSNGY and CDR2 YDSYNSKV. J gave up 8 bases and V 0 bases, and 4 bases lay outside the gene matches. This CDR3 region has 12 residues. CDR3 in DNA: TGTGCCACCTGGGACGGGCGTAATAAGAAACTCTTT. Its translation is CATWDGRNKKLF.

The chain couples TRGV2 to TRGJ1 or TRGJ2. Germline CDR1 EGSNGY, CDR2 YDSYNSKV. V shed 3 bases and J 2 bases; nucleotides not matched to a gene: 7. The CDR3 consists of 14 residues. CDR3 residues: CATWDRFDYYKKLF. The CDR3, as DNA: TGTGCCACCTGGGACCGATTCGATTATTATAAGAAACTCTTT.

This chain connects TRGV3 to TRGJ1 or TRGJ2. This CDR3 contains 14 residues. Trimming took 0 bases from V and 5 from J; bases not matched to a gene: 7. The germline V gene encodes CDR1 VTNTFY and CDR2 YDVSTARD (reference sequence). Here the CDR3 DNA reads TGTGCCACCTGGGACAGGCTGGATAATTATAAGAAACTCTTT. It translates to CATWDRLDNYKKLF.

This clone has more than one count but fewer than ten. A much larger clonotype is one base distant, so this may be a read error. Within the sample, other DNA sequences also encode this same CDR3. The chain joins TRGV3 to TRGJ1 or TRGJ2. The V gene's germline CDR1 is VTNTFY and CDR2 YDVSTARD (reference sequence). V shed 0 bases, J shed 4 bases, and the junction held 6 bases outside the gene matches. The CDR3 length is 14 residues. The CDR3 protein is CATWDRRGYYKKLF. Written as DNA, the CDR3 is TGTGCCACCTGGGACAGGCGGGGGTATTATAAGAAACTCTTT.

The table lists this clone with a few counts. A read error may account for a junction end that differs from germline. The chain is built from TRGV9 and TRGJ1 or TRGJ2. Germline CDR1 and CDR2: GITISATS and ISYDGTV (reference sequence). The CDR3 spans 13 residues. DNA of the CDR3: TGTGCCTTGAGGGAGCCGCCTTATTATAAGAAACTCTTT. The encoded protein is CALREPPYYKKLF.

The V and J genes are TRGV2 and TRGJ1 or TRGJ2. CDR1 and CDR2 from the germline V gene are EGSNGY and YDSYNSKV. Germline trimming cut 6 bases from V and 2 bases from J; bases unmatched to any gene: 10. The CDR3 is 14 amino acids. The CDR3 sequence: CATWTKGYYYKKLF. In DNA form, the CDR3 reads TGTGCCACCTGGACAAAGGGATATTATTATAAGAAACTCTTT.

To note about this clone: A read error is possible here, since a much larger clone lies one base away. Other DNA sequences in the sample encode the same CDR3. The rearrangement links TRGV3 to TRGJP2. The CDR3 extends over 14 amino acids. Trimming cost V 1 base and J 2 bases; bases outside gene matches: 1. Germline loops: CDR1 VTNTFY, CDR2 YDVSTARD (reference sequence). CDR3 residues: CATWDSSSDWIKTF. DNA of the CDR3: TGTGCCACCTGGGACAGCAGTAGTGATTGGATCAAGACGTTT.

This chain links TRGV3 with TRGJ1 or TRGJ2. Trimming at V came to 0 bases and at J to 3 bases, leaving 5 bases not matched to a gene. CDR3 length equals 14 residues. CDR1 VTNTFY and CDR2 YDVSTARD come from the germline V gene (reference sequence). CDR3 region: CATWDRGVYYKKLF. The CDR3 bases are TGTGCCACCTGGGACAGGGGGGTTTATTATAAGAAACTCTTT.

This clone was observed a few times. A much larger clone differs by one base, so this may be a read error. The chain recombines TRGV5 with TRGJ1 or TRGJ2. The germline V gene has CDR1 VINAFY and CDR2 YDVSNSKD. The CDR3 totals 12 residues. V trimming: 0 bases; J trimming: 6 bases; junction bases outside the gene matches: 2. The CDR3 DNA follows: TGTGCCACCTGGGACAGGTTTTATAAGAAACTCTTT. It codes for CATWDRFYKKLF.

The rearrangement uses TRGV2 and TRGJ1 or TRGJ2. Germline-derived CDR1 and CDR2 are EGSNGY and YDSYNSKV. The V gene end was trimmed by 3 bases and the J gene end by 5 bases; junction bases not matched to a gene: 7. The CDR3 loop spans 13 amino acids. CDR3 nucleotide sequence: TGTGCCACCTGGGACTGTCCCGATTATAAGAAACTCTTT. Encoded protein: CATWDCPDYKKLF.

This clone has just a few counts. The gene calls are TRGV3 and TRGJ1 or TRGJ2. The germline V gene encodes CDR1 VTNTFY and CDR2 YDVSTARD (reference sequence). The CDR3 length is 11 residues. The ends lost 3 bases at V and 12 bases at J; junction bases unmatched: 8. Here the CDR3 reads CATWDLALKLF. The CDR3 nucleotides read TGTGCCACCTGGGACCTCGCGCTGAAACTCTTT.

A note on this clone: Additional DNA sequences in this sample encode the identical CDR3. The chain joins TRGV8 to TRGJ1 or TRGJ2. This CDR3 is built from 13 residues. The V gene's germline CDR1 is VENAVY and CDR2 YDSYNSRV. The J segment lost 7 bases and the V segment lost 0 bases, leaving 6 bases of the junction unmatched. The chain's CDR3 is CATWDRRRYKKLF. CDR3 bases: TGTGCCACCTGGGATAGGCGTCGGTATAAGAAACTCTTT.

The rearrangement links TRGV2 to TRGJ1 or TRGJ2. CDR1 is EGSNGY and CDR2 is YDSYNSKV in the germline V gene. This CDR3 has 13 amino acids. V lost 0 bases to trimming and J lost 10 bases; unmatched junction nucleotides: 9. Written as DNA, the CDR3 is TGTGCCACCTGGGACGGGGACCAGCAAAAGAAACTCTTT. Translating it yields CATWDGDQQKKLF.